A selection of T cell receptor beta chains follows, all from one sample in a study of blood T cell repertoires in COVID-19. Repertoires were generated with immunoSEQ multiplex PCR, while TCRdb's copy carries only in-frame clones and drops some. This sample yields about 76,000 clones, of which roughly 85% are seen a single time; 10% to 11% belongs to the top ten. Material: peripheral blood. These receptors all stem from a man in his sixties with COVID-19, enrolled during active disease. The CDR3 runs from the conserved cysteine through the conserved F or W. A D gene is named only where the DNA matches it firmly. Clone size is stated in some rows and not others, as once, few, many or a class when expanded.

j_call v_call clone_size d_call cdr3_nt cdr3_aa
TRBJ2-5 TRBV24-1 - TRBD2 TGTGCCACCAGTGATTTCCGCGGGAGGGCCCTGGAGACCCAGTACTTC CATSDFRGRALETQYF
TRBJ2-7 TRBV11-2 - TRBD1 TGTGCCAGCAGCCTCTCTTCCTTCGGGACAGCCTACGAGCAGTACTTC CASSLSSFGTAYEQYF
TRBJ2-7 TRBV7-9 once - TGTGCCAGCAACCCCCGGGGGTTCTCCTACGAGCAGTACTTC CASNPRGFSYEQYF
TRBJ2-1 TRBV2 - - TGTGCCAGCAGTGTTCAGCGGTCCAGCTCCTACAATGAGCAGTTCTTC CASSVQRSSSYNEQFF
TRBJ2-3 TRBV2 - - TGTGCCAGCAGTGGTTTGCTAGCGCACCTAGAGGATACGCAGTATTTT CASSGLLAHLEDTQYF
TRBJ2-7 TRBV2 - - TGTGCCAGCAGCCCTGTAAACTACGAGCAGTACTTC CASSPVNYEQYF
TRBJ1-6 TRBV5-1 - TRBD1 TGCGCCAGCAGCTTGGTGGGACAGGGGATGTCTGGTTCACCCCTCCACTTT CASSLVGQGMSGSPLHF
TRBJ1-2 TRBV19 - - TGTGCCAGTAGTATAAACGGGGAGGACTATGGCTACACCTTC CASSINGEDYGYTF
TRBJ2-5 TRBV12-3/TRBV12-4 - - TGTGCCAGCAGTATCGGACATAACGTGTACTTC CASSIGHNVYF
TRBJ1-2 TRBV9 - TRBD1 TGTGCCAGCAGCCCCCTAGGGACAGGTGCGAGCTACACCTTC CASSPLGTGASYTF
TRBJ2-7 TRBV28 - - TGTGCCAGTCAAGTGGGGGGACGGCAGCACGAGCAGTACTTC CASQVGGRQHEQYF